The subject of this entry is one T cell receptor (beta chain). Its antigen is still unknown. Per-nucleotide qualities are absent, and no much larger clonotype sits a single base away. This sample stems from a study of shared clonotypes between healthy human individuals (TCRdb year 2020). Broadly, across the study: The cohort included three men and two women between 18 and 49 years of age. For each donor, CD4 naive and CD4 memory were each run on three plates, CD8 naive on two plates, and CD8 memory on one plate. To estimate repertoire size and how much clonotypes are shared between individuals, the study performed deep sequencing of blood TCR repertoires from about five healthy adults. To increase sequencing depth and limit assay-specific biases, TCR repertoire library preparation and sequencing were carried out by different laboratories using diverse techniques. Leukapheresis yielded between about 0.85 and 9.5 billion PBMCs per donor. Overall study results and their limits: Across a handful of donors, about 5% of naive CD4, 3% to 3.5% of naive CD8, approximately 2.5% of memory CD4, and about 0.44% of memory CD8 clonotypes were shared. The small number of donors limited the genetic and exposure-history diversity represented. Estimated clonotype richness was generally larger for naive than for memory subsets. Sampling was restricted to blood, and TCR repertoires in tissue are likely to differ from TCR repertoires in blood. Rarefaction of sorted-subset datasets indicated incomplete sequencing despite the large sequencing depth. Based on pairwise subsampling, the degree of clonotype sharing among donors was expected to be affected by sequencing depth. Higher generation probabilities were observed for clonotypes shared by all four sorted-subset donors than for non-shared clonotypes.

Using the deep immunoSEQ assay, TCR CDR3 regions were amplified from genomic DNA by multiplex PCR. Genomic DNA extracted from each cell subset was distributed evenly over all wells of several immunoSEQ 96-well plates, and each plate served as one replicate. For sorted subsets, around 0.2 ug of genomic DNA, equivalent to around 29,000 T cell genomes, went into each replicate PCR. The purified libraries were quantified using a Qubit 3.0 fluorometer, sized with a Bioanalyzer 2100, and then quantified again using the KAPA Library Quantification kit. Every immunoSEQ 96-well plate was sequenced on a dedicated single-read 150-cycle Illumina NextSeq 550 flow cell. The study's own analysis went as follows. Because the immunoSEQ output included only junctional sequences and no quality scores, the filtering could not be the same as the filtering used for full-length reads. To assign V/J genes and CDR3, sequences were annotated against IMGT germline references using PyIR, a Python wrapper for IgBLAST v1.9. Any read was removed if the V/J assignment was weak (E-value above 1e-6), the CDR3 was missing, or the read contained stop codons, out-of-frame junctions, or ambiguous translated residues. V3J clonotypes were defined as sequences sharing an identical inferred V gene, J gene, and CDR3 amino acid sequence. Percentage overlap between repertoires was calculated by dividing the number of shared unique clonotypes by the size of the smaller repertoire. Three approaches were used to assess repertoire richness: RTK rarefaction, the Chao1 estimator, and Recon v2.1 estimates of unobserved clonotypes. OLGA was used to compute generation probabilities for all TCRbeta clonotypes that the gDNA method yielded from several donors. Sourced from immuneACCESS, this table was stored by TCRdb with only in-frame sequences that have V and J called. A share of the clones is absent; for the studies checked, an unresolved V gene accounts for under half, and the remainder has no known explanation. V, J and clone size reflect that table, while D and trimming were determined from the DNA. The sample includes about 1.4 million clones, with roughly 97% observed a single time. 0.95% to 1.5% of the sample is held by the ten biggest clonotypes.

Cut back by 2 bases and 6 bases, the V and J ends lie 19 bases apart. CDR1 and CDR2 are drawn from the germline V gene: SGHAT, FQNNGV. From its cysteine to its phenylalanine, the CDR3 spans 16 amino acids. Only the CDR3 region is kept as DNA, spanning 48 bases read in frame from base 1. Donors were healthy HIV-negative adults with no recently reported acute infections or vaccinations. Every donor was a Caucasian adult living in Nashville, Tennessee, USA. Magnetic negative selection was used to enrich CD4+ T cells, after which naive cells were positively selected on CD45RA and the negative fraction became the memory subset. Blood was collected by leukapheresis, and PBMCs were isolated by Ficoll-Histopaque density gradient centrifugation and then cryopreserved in liquid nitrogen vapor phase. Purity and quantity of every magnetically sorted T cell population were checked by analytical flow cytometry. Each sorted fraction had its genomic DNA isolated and then quantified by UV absorbance on a Nanodrop 2000c.

Sequencing used naive CD4+ T cells sorted from blood. The cell subset or site tag for this specimen amounts to: CD45RA+ positively selected. The clonotype was recovered from a man aged 30 to 45 in good health. This receptor chain uses TRBV11-2 and TRBJ2-5; the D element might be TRBD1 or TRBD2, as each aligns at 5 bases. The CDR3 region has the sequence CASSLRSGQVLKTQYF. The sequenced DNA: TGTGCCAGCAGCTTAAGGTCGGGGCAGGTCCTGAAGACCCAGTACTTC.